A single sample is the source of the 11 T cell receptor beta chains below, sequenced in a study of PD-L1 blockade in urothelial cancer. TCRdb's table, derived via immunoSEQ multiplex PCR, lists solely in-frame clones and lacks some. This sample carries around 34,000 clones, around four fifths of them seen once, and the ten largest clones take approximately 14%. Noted time point: pretreatment peripheral blood. Here the sequenced sample was PBMCs, taken around atezolizumab (anti-PD-L1) treatment. The receptors shown here come from an elderly man with urothelial cancer.

The chain has TRBV9 and TRBJ2-3; 8 nucleotides align to TRBD2. The length of the CDR3 is 15 residues. V lost 0 bases to trimming and J lost 3 bases; unmatched junction nucleotides: 3. Germline V gives CDR1 SGDLS, CDR2 YYNGEE. CDR3 loop: CASSVAGRGTDTQYF. The CDR3, as DNA: TGTGCCAGCAGCGTAGCCGGGAGGGGTACAGATACGCAGTATTTT.

The rearrangement uses TRBV7-6 and TRBJ2-2, with TRBD2 matching over 8 bases. This CDR3 has 16 amino acids. Germline trimming cut 5 bases from V and 0 bases from J; bases unmatched to any gene: 5. The V gene's germline CDR1 is SGHVS and CDR2 FNYEAQ. The CDR3 sequence: CASSLTSGANTGELFF. CDR3 sequence (DNA): TGTGCCAGCAGCCTAACTAGCGGAGCGAACACCGGGGAGCTGTTTTTT.

The chain uses TRBV28 and TRBJ2-7; 11 nucleotides line up with TRBD1. Germline trimming cut 5 bases from V and 7 bases from J; bases unmatched to any gene: 16. This CDR3 has 17 amino acids. Germline loops: CDR1 MDHEN, CDR2 SYDVKM. As DNA, the CDR3 is TGTGCCAGCAGTCGAAGGACAGGGGGCGCTAAGGTAGTGGAGCAGTACTTC. This codes for CASSRRTGGAKVVEQYF.

The chain has TRBV7-2 and TRBJ1-6; D unresolved. Trimming removed 1 base at V and 10 bases at J, with 11 bases between. The CDR3 runs 14 residues. CDR1 SGHTA and CDR2 FQGNSA come from the germline V gene. CDR3 residues: CASSLEGRGSPLHF. As DNA, the CDR3 is TGTGCCAGCAGCTTAGAAGGGCGGGGATCACCCCTCCACTTT.

This clone is judged medium-sized. J is TRBJ2-3 and V is TRBV6-4; 7 bases fit TRBD1. The CDR3 loop spans 16 amino acids. The germline gives CDR1 MRHNA, CDR2 SNTAGT. The V segment lost 0 bases and the J segment 4 bases; nucleotides outside the gene matches: 7. The CDR3 DNA sequence: TGTGCCAGCAGTGACTCTCCGGGACAGTCGGCAGATACGCAGTATTTT. This gives the protein CASSDSPGQSADTQYF.

The sample holds a few counts of this clone. The rearrangement links TRBV5-1 to TRBJ2-2; 9 nucleotides match TRBD1. The V gene end was trimmed by 4 bases and the J gene end by 5 bases; junction bases not matched to a gene: 6. Germline V lookup: CDR1 SGHRS, CDR2 YFSETQ. This CDR3 region has 15 residues. CDR3 sequence reads: CASSRPGQGTGELFF. The CDR3 DNA follows: TGCGCCAGCAGCCGGCCGGGACAGGGTACCGGGGAGCTGTTTTTT.

CDR3 in DNA: TGTGCCAGCAGCTCACCATTGAACCTCCTACGGGGAGATACGCAGTATTTT. Translation: CASSSPLNLLRGDTQYF. The chain links TRBV13 to TRBJ2-3; weak D call: TRBD2 (5 bases). Trimming pared 4 bases from V and 5 bases from J, leaving 22 bases between. This CDR3 region has 17 residues. Germline values: CDR1 PRHDT, CDR2 FYEKMQ (reference sequence).

In DNA form, the CDR3 reads TGTGCCAGCAGTCTAAGGACAGTTGACGCAGGAAACACCATATATTTT. Residues: CASSLRTVDAGNTIYF. The chain carries TRBV27 and TRBJ1-3; a possible D gene is TRBD1 (6 bases). CDR1 and CDR2 (germline): MNHEY, SMNVEV (reference sequence). The V and J ends lost 5 bases and 4 bases respectively, with 18 bases between them. This CDR3 has 16 residues.

This clone showed up just a few times. CDR3 in DNA: TGTGCCAGCAGCCGCCGGGAGGGCCCATACAATGAGCAGTTCTTC. Translated: CASSRREGPYNEQFF. The J gene is TRBJ2-1, the V gene TRBV14, with 8 nucleotides matching TRBD2. The CDR3 has 15 residues. J gave up 4 bases and V 4 bases, and 6 bases lay outside the gene matches. From germline, CDR1 is SGHDN and CDR2 FVKESK.

The chain joins TRBV25-1 to TRBJ2-5, with D perhaps matching TRBD1 (5 bases). Germline loops: CDR1 MGHDK, CDR2 SYGVNS. The CDR3 is 14 residues long. The chain's CDR3 is CATLAPRVQETQYF. DNA of the CDR3: TGTGCGACCCTCGCACCCAGGGTTCAAGAGACCCAGTACTTC.

CDR3 region: CASSYSGTEGYGYTF. The CDR3 region has the DNA TGTGCCAGCAGTTACTCCGGGACAGAAGGCTATGGCTACACCTTC. The V call is TRBV6-5, the J call TRBJ1-2, with TRBD1 matching 7 bases. This CDR3 has 15 residues. Germline lookup yields CDR1 MNHEY and CDR2 SVGAGI. Trimming removed 0 bases from V and 4 bases from J; junction bases left unmatched: 5.